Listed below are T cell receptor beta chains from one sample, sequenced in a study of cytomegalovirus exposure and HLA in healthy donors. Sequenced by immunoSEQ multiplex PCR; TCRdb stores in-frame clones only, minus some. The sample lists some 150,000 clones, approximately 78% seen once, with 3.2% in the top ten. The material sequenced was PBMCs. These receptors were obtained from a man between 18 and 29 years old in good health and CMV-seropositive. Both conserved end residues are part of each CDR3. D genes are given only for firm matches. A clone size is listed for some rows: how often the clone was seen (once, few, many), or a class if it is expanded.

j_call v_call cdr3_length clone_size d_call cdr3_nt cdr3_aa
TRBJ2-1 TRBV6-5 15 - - TGTGCCAGCAGTCGTCTAGCGAGCACCTACAATGAGCAGTTCTTC CASSRLASTYNEQFF
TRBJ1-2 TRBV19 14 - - TGTGCCAGTATGGACCCAGGACTAAATTATGGCTACACCTTC CASMDPGLNYGYTF
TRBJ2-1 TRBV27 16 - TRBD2 TGTGCCAGCAGTTTTGGATGGGAGGGCCGGTCCAATGAGCAGTTCTTC CASSFGWEGRSNEQFF
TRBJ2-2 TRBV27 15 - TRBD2 TGTGCCAGCACCGCCGGGACTAGCGGCACCGGGGAGCTGTTTTTT CASTAGTSGTGELFF
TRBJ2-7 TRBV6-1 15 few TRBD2 TGTGCCAGCAGTGAGCTGGACGGGGGGACCTACGAGCAGTACTTC CASSELDGGTYEQYF
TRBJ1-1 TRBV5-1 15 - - TGCGCCAGCAGCGACGGACATTTTCGCGGGACTGAATCTTTCTTT CASSDGHFRGTESFF
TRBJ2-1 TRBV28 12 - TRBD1 TGTGCCAGCAGTTCACAGGGGCATGAGCAGTTCTTC CASSSQGHEQFF
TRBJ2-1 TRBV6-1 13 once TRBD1 TGTGCCAGTGTACTTCCAGGGGGCAATGAGCAGTTCTTC CASVLPGGNEQFF
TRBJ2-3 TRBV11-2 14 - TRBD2 TGTGCCAGCAGCTTTGGACTAGTCACAGATACGCAGTATTTT CASSFGLVTDTQYF
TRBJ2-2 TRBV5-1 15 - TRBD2 TGCGCCAGCGGCTCTCAGCGGGAGGGCCTCGGGGAGCTGTTTTTT CASGSQREGLGELFF
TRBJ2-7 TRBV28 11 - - TGTGCCAGTTTGGGGAGTAGTCGGCAGTACTTC CASLGSSRQYF
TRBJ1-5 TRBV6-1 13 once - TGTGCCAGCACAACTTTTAGCAATCAGCCCCAGCATTTT CASTTFSNQPQHF
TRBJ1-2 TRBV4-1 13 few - TGCGCCAGCAGCCAAGAGAGTACCTATGGCTACACCTTC CASSQESTYGYTF
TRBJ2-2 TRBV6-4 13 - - TGTGCCAGCAGTAGACATAACACCGGGGAGCTGTTTTTT CASSRHNTGELFF
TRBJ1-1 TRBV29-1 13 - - TGCAGCGTTGGGTTCCTAATGAACACTGAAGCTTTCTTT CSVGFLMNTEAFF
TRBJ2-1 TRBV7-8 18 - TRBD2 TGTGCCAGCAGCCCCGCCCGTTTTACTAGCGGGAGAGCCAATGAGCAGTTCTTC CASSPARFTSGRANEQFF
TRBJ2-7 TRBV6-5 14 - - TGTGCCAGCAGTTACTCGACCGGAGGGGACGAGCAGTACTTC CASSYSTGGDEQYF
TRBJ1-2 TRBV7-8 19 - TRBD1 TGTGCCAGCAGCCTCACCCGGAAGCCAGACAGGGATTTATATTATGGCTACACCTTC CASSLTRKPDRDLYYGYTF
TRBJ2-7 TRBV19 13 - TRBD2 TGTGCCAGTAGTATCGGCGGGGGCTACGAGCAGTACTTC CASSIGGGYEQYF
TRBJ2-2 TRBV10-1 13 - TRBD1 TGCGCCAGCGGGCGACAGGGGACCGGGGAGCTGTTTTTT CASGRQGTGELFF
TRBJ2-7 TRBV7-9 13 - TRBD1 TGTGCCAGCAGTTTACAGGGGGCCAACGAGCAGTACTTC CASSLQGANEQYF
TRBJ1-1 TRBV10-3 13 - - TGTGCCATCAGTACCAGGGGAAACACTGAAGCTTTCTTT CAISTRGNTEAFF
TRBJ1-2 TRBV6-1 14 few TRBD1 TGTGCCAGCAGTTTAGACAGGGGAAGAGGTGGCTACACCTTC CASSLDRGRGGYTF
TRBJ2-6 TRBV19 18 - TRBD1 TGTGCCAGTAGTATCGGGACAGGGATAAGGTCTGGGGCCAACGTCCTGACTTTC CASSIGTGIRSGANVLTF